This T cell receptor (beta chain) emerged from a study of graft-versus-host responses after intestinal transplantation (dated by TCRdb to the early 2020s). About the investigation overall: The transplants that recipients got were multivisceral, liver-intestinal, or isolated intestinal. All recipients received anti-thymocyte globulin induction followed by maintenance tacrolimus and steroids for about three years. After intestinal transplantation, graft-versus-host and host-versus-graft alloreactive T cell clones were followed in the graft, circulation and bone marrow using bulk TCR-beta CDR3 sequencing. Alloreactive clones were identified by sequencing pre-transplant mixed lymphocyte reaction products and comparing them with unstimulated pre-transplant donor and recipient T cells. A cohort of about 25 intestinal transplant recipients, including one retransplant, was enrolled, and 3 patients lacking pretransplant specimens were excluded. A peak of at least 4% donor T cells among recipient peripheral blood mononuclear cells was the definition used for donor T cell macrochimerism. Rather than being sequenced by the commercial service, samples from a few later patients were sequenced in-house on an Illumina MiSeq and processed with MiXCR. Results and caveats for the whole study, not just this receptor: Conclusions were limited by the relatively low number and heterogeneity of intestinal transplant patients. Peak levels of circulating GvH clones were associated with declines in HvG clones early after transplant. High GvH to HvG T cell clonal ratios were observed in the allografts of patients with donor T cell macrochimerism. GvH clones turned up in recipient bone marrow, with some appearing earlier in ileal mucosa or blood, a pattern consistent with an intestinal mucosal origin.

The germline V gene provides CDR1 MNHNS and CDR2 SASEGT. Reading from cysteine to phenylalanine, the CDR3 counts 16 amino acids. This entry keeps only the CDR3 DNA: 48 bases, framed from base 1. The V end loses 4 bases and the J end loses 3 bases, and a stretch of 16 bases separates them. About this clone itself: This receptor's antigen is unknown. Base qualities were left out, and no much larger clone turns up one base away.

Libraries were prepared through the immunoSEQ multiplex PCR assay. For most patients, genomic DNA was isolated with the Qiagen DNeasy Blood and Tissue Kit and sent frozen to Adaptive Biotechnologies for TCR sequencing. For most patients, genomic DNA was subjected to high-throughput TCR-beta CDR3 sequencing by Adaptive Biotechnologies. The original pipeline was this. Adaptive's ImmunoSEQ software supplied the TCR sequencing data for around 19 patients, while MiXCR and VDJtools were used to process a few other patients. CD4 versus CD8 sorting errors were corrected by removing sequences found in both subsets at a frequency ratio below 5:1. CDR3 nucleotide sequences shared between donor and recipient were removed because their origin could not be assigned. Alloreactive clones required at least 2-fold expansion over unstimulated cells and minimum CFSE-low frequency of 0.002% (template counts) or 0.001% (read counts). A clone was considered mappable if detected in the sequenced pre-transplant spleen, lymph node, or MLR CFSE-low populations of the donor or recipient. Cumulative frequency of alloreactive clones was calculated as a percentage of all sequences weighted by copy number. TCRdb obtained this table from immuneACCESS and retained in-frame rearrangements with V and J assigned. These tables miss some clones; where compared with another copy, unresolved V genes account for less than half of the shortfall, and the remainder is unexplained. V, J and clone size reflect that table, while D and trimming were determined from the DNA. The sample table shows roughly 96,000 clones, and roughly 90% are seen once. The top ten clonotypes cover approximately 0.5% of the sample.

Explained via the paper, the time point label denotes: cells obtained before transplantation from donor or recipient. CD3+CD4+ and CD3+CD8+ populations were FACS-sorted from unstimulated pre-transplant donor and recipient cells taken from spleen or lymph nodes. This clonotype originated in a human donor who received an intestinal transplant. The sequence is built from TRBV6-1 and TRBJ1-5; the best D guess is TRBD1, with 6 bases matching. Here the sequenced sample was unstimulated CD8+ T cells sorted from spleen or lymph node cells, taken before intestinal transplant. The CDR3 region: CASSAPYRAFNQPQHF. The DNA reads as follows: TGTGCCAGCAGTGCCCCTTACAGGGCTTTCAATCAGCCCCAGCATTTT.